A selection of T cell receptor beta chains follows, all from one sample in a study of cytomegalovirus exposure and HLA in healthy donors. This table comes from immunoSEQ multiplex PCR, and its TCRdb copy is limited to in-frame clones, with some not included. The sample consists of more than 300,000 clones, roughly 88% of them appearing once. The sample comprised PBMCs. The receptors shown here come from a woman younger than 30 in good health and CMV-seronegative. Both conserved end residues are part of each CDR3. Each record gives: V gene, D gene, clone size, J gene, CDR3 protein, CDR3 DNA. The D gene is left open where the match is weak. Some rows have no size entry. The others give once, few or many, or a class for an expanded clone.

v_call: TRBV2
d_call: .
clone_size: .
j_call: TRBJ2-1
cdr3_aa: CASSPTGDEQFF
cdr3_nt: TGTGCCAGCAGTCCTACGGGGGATGAGCAGTTCTTC

v_call: TRBV6-1
d_call: .
clone_size: .
j_call: TRBJ1-2
cdr3_aa: CASSDRGNYGYTF
cdr3_nt: TGTGCCAGCAGTGACAGGGGAAACTATGGCTACACCTTC

v_call: TRBV15
d_call: .
clone_size: .
j_call: TRBJ2-1
cdr3_aa: CATSGQGGIAGGPSSYNEQFF
cdr3_nt: TGTGCCACCAGCGGACAGGGGGGAATAGCGGGAGGGCCGAGCTCCTACAATGAGCAGTTCTTC

v_call: TRBV28
d_call: TRBD2
clone_size: .
j_call: TRBJ2-7
cdr3_aa: CASGGGGRGSYEQYF
cdr3_nt: TGTGCCAGTGGAGGAGGCGGGAGGGGGTCCTACGAGCAGTACTTC

v_call: TRBV5-1
d_call: TRBD2
clone_size: .
j_call: TRBJ2-5
cdr3_aa: CASSLVEAGGPGETQYF
cdr3_nt: TGCGCCAGCAGCCTGGTCGAGGCGGGAGGGCCGGGGGAGACCCAGTACTTC

v_call: TRBV28
d_call: TRBD2
clone_size: .
j_call: TRBJ2-7
cdr3_aa: CASSPRGTSFPEQYF
cdr3_nt: TGTGCCAGCAGTCCGCGGGGGACTAGCTTCCCCGAGCAGTACTTC

v_call: TRBV13
d_call: .
clone_size: .
j_call: TRBJ2-7
cdr3_aa: CASSLAGLAYEQYF
cdr3_nt: TGTGCCAGCAGCTTAGCGGGTCTAGCCTACGAGCAGTACTTC

v_call: TRBV28
d_call: .
clone_size: .
j_call: TRBJ1-4
cdr3_aa: CASSLGSAPTNEKLFF
cdr3_nt: TGTGCCAGCAGTTTAGGTAGTGCTCCCACTAATGAAAAACTGTTTTTT

v_call: TRBV4-1
d_call: TRBD2
clone_size: few
j_call: TRBJ2-1
cdr3_aa: CASSQDGLAGGGDEQFF
cdr3_nt: TGCGCCAGCAGCCAAGACGGACTAGCGGGAGGGGGCGATGAGCAGTTCTTC

v_call: TRBV4-3
d_call: .
clone_size: .
j_call: TRBJ1-3
cdr3_aa: CASSQGRRSGNTIYF
cdr3_nt: TGCGCCAGCAGCCAGGGCAGGCGAAGCGGAAACACCATATATTTT

v_call: TRBV7-8
d_call: .
clone_size: once
j_call: TRBJ2-1
cdr3_aa: CASSSRGDEQFF
cdr3_nt: TGTGCCAGCAGCTCCAGGGGAGATGAGCAGTTCTTC

v_call: TRBV4-3
d_call: TRBD2
clone_size: .
j_call: TRBJ2-1
cdr3_aa: CASSQDVPAAGGPHNEQFF
cdr3_nt: TGCGCCAGCAGCCAAGATGTTCCCGCGGCGGGAGGGCCGCACAATGAGCAGTTCTTC

v_call: TRBV27
d_call: .
clone_size: .
j_call: TRBJ1-1
cdr3_aa: CASYDTRGTEAFF
cdr3_nt: TGTGCCAGCTACGACACCCGGGGCACTGAAGCTTTCTTT

v_call: TRBV29-1
d_call: TRBD2
clone_size: .
j_call: TRBJ2-7
cdr3_aa: CSVGSGLAGKQYF
cdr3_nt: TGCAGCGTTGGTTCGGGACTAGCGGGAAAGCAGTACTTC

v_call: TRBV7-9
d_call: TRBD1
clone_size: .
j_call: TRBJ2-3
cdr3_aa: CASSSGTGSTDTQYF
cdr3_nt: TGTGCCAGCAGCTCCGGGACAGGGAGCACAGATACGCAGTATTTT

v_call: TRBV4-2
d_call: .
clone_size: .
j_call: TRBJ1-4
cdr3_aa: CASSQGLSFATNEKLFF
cdr3_nt: TGTGCCAGCAGCCAAGGATTGAGCTTTGCAACTAATGAAAAACTGTTTTTT

v_call: TRBV15
d_call: TRBD1
clone_size: once
j_call: TRBJ1-5
cdr3_aa: CATSRDGGGQGDQPQHF
cdr3_nt: TGTGCCACCAGCAGAGATGGAGGGGGACAGGGGGATCAGCCCCAGCATTTT

v_call: TRBV27
d_call: .
clone_size: .
j_call: TRBJ2-7
cdr3_aa: CASSFGGREQYF
cdr3_nt: TGTGCCAGCAGTTTCGGGGGGCGCGAGCAGTACTTC

v_call: TRBV5-1
d_call: TRBD1
clone_size: once
j_call: TRBJ2-2
cdr3_aa: CASSSDRGGTGELFF
cdr3_nt: TGCGCCAGCAGCTCAGACAGGGGAGGCACCGGGGAGCTGTTTTTT

v_call: TRBV6-5
d_call: TRBD1
clone_size: .
j_call: TRBJ2-7
cdr3_aa: CASSYTGGLGEQYF
cdr3_nt: TGTGCCAGCAGTTACACAGGGGGTTTGGGCGAGCAGTACTTC

v_call: TRBV28
d_call: TRBD1
clone_size: many
j_call: TRBJ1-5
cdr3_aa: CASSLSLGGQGVGPQHF
cdr3_nt: TGTGCCAGCAGTCTCTCGTTGGGGGGACAGGGCGTCGGGCCCCAGCATTTT

v_call: TRBV5-1
d_call: .
clone_size: .
j_call: TRBJ2-3
cdr3_aa: CASSLGEPTDTQYF
cdr3_nt: TGCGCCAGCAGTCTAGGGGAACCCACAGATACGCAGTATTTT

v_call: TRBV30
d_call: .
clone_size: .
j_call: TRBJ1-3
cdr3_aa: CAWSSLSGNTIYF
cdr3_nt: TGTGCCTGGAGTTCTCTCTCTGGAAACACCATATATTTT

v_call: TRBV27
d_call: .
clone_size: .
j_call: TRBJ2-7
cdr3_aa: CASSSPGDEQYF
cdr3_nt: TGTGCCAGCAGTTCTCCCGGGGACGAGCAGTACTTC

v_call: TRBV5-1
d_call: TRBD2
clone_size: .
j_call: TRBJ2-1
cdr3_aa: CASSSGLDNEQFF
cdr3_nt: TGCGCCAGCAGCTCGGGACTAGACAATGAGCAGTTCTTC

v_call: TRBV11-3
d_call: TRBD2
clone_size: once
j_call: TRBJ2-3
cdr3_aa: CASSFGLAGGGTDTQYF
cdr3_nt: TGTGCCAGCAGCTTCGGACTAGCGGGGGGTGGCACAGATACGCAGTATTTT

v_call: TRBV5-4
d_call: .
clone_size: few
j_call: TRBJ2-2
cdr3_aa: CASSLAWRGHTGELFF
cdr3_nt: TGTGCCAGCAGCTTGGCTTGGAGGGGGCACACCGGGGAGCTGTTTTTT

v_call: TRBV4-1
d_call: TRBD1
clone_size: .
j_call: TRBJ2-7
cdr3_aa: CASSQRTGSSYEQYF
cdr3_nt: TGCGCCAGCAGCCAAAGGACAGGGAGCTCCTACGAGCAGTACTTC

v_call: TRBV2
d_call: TRBD2
clone_size: .
j_call: TRBJ2-3
cdr3_aa: CASSAPAGGGTDTQYF
cdr3_nt: TGTGCCAGCAGTGCTCCAGCGGGAGGTGGAACAGATACGCAGTATTTT

v_call: TRBV19
d_call: .
clone_size: .
j_call: TRBJ1-2
cdr3_aa: CASTGSGGGSGYTF
cdr3_nt: TGTGCCAGTACTGGATCGGGCGGGGGGAGTGGCTACACCTTC